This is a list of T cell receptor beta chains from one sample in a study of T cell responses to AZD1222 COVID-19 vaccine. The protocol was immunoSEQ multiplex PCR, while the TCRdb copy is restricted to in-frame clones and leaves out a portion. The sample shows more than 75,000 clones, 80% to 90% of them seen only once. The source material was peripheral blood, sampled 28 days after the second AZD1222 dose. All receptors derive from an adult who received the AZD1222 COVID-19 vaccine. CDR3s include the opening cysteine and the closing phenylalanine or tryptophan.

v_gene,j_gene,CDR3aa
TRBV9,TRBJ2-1,CASSVVGASGSYNEQFF
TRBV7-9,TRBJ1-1,CASSLALRTGGKNTEAFF
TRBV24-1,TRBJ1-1,CATSDRDTEAFF
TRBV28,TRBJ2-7,CASSSQGANSYEQYF
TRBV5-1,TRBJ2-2,CASSLEGVGELFF
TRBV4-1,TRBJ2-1,CASSQGTGWERNEQFF
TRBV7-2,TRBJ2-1,CASSLAGGNYNEQFF
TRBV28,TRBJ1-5,CASRYRYFYQPQHF
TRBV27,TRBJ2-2,CASSLLTTSGHTGELFF
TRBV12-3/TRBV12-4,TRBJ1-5,CASTPGVGKPQHF
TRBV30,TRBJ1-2,CAWGPPNYGYTF
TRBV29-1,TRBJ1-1,CSVGVNTEAFF
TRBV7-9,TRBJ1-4,CASSLGAGTGEKLFF
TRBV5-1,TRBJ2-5,CASSLTGEETQYF
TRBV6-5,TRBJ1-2,CASSPQGRKDGYTF
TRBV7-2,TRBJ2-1,CASSRGNEQFF
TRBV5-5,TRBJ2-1,CASRASGSRDEQFF
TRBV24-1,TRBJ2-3,CATSDYSSTDTQYF
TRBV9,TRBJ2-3,CASSVFWGAGTDTQYF
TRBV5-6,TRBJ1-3,CASSLIDRAGNTIYF
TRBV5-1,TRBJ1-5,CASSLQGPNQPQHF
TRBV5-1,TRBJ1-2,CASSFGTGSNYGYTF